These 10 T cell receptor beta chains were sequenced from one sample in a study of shared T cell receptors in the human thymus. The protocol was immunoSEQ multiplex PCR, while the TCRdb copy is restricted to in-frame clones and leaves out a portion. This table has about 660,000 clones, roughly 90% appearing once. These same data were also listed under a study on human thymus T cells.

Sequencing input: thymocytes. The source of these receptors is a boy under two years old with a congenital heart defect.

This clone was counted a few times. The chain has TRBV19 and TRBJ1-2; D unclear. The germline V and J ends were trimmed by 3 bases and 6 bases, with 14 bases remaining between them. CDR1 is LNHDA and CDR2 is SQIVND in the germline V gene (reference sequence). The CDR3 is made up of 14 amino acids. This CDR3 is CASSIGVAGNGYTF. The CDR3 bases are TGTGCCAGTAGTATCGGGGTGGCTGGCAATGGCTACACCTTC.

On this clone itself: Other DNA sequences in the sample encode the same CDR3. This chain connects TRBV27 to TRBJ2-6; maybe TRBD1 (6 bases). This CDR3 spans 16 amino acids. In germline, CDR1 is MNHEY, CDR2 SMNVEV (reference sequence). CDR3 region: CATLTVRGKGANVLTF. The CDR3 DNA is TGTGCTACCCTGACTGTAAGGGGGAAAGGGGCCAACGTCCTGACTTTC.

The chain carries TRBV27 and TRBJ2-2, with D possibly being TRBD2 (5 bases). The ends were cut back, 6 bases at V and 4 bases at J, with 15 bases in the middle. The CDR3 totals 15 residues. CDR1 is MNHEY and CDR2 is SMNVEV in the germline V gene (reference sequence). The CDR3 region is CASSPSERGTGELFF. The CDR3 DNA reads TGTGCCAGCAGCCCATCGGAACGGGGCACCGGGGAGCTGTTTTTT.

The genes are TRBV14 and TRBJ2-5; possible D gene TRBD1, 5 bases. The germline V gene encodes CDR1 SGHDN and CDR2 FVKESK. The ends were cut back, 4 bases at V and 3 bases at J, with 9 bases in the middle. This CDR3 has 13 amino acids. CDR3 protein: CASSPRVEETQYF. The CDR3 DNA is TGTGCCAGCAGCCCCAGGGTTGAAGAGACCCAGTACTTC.

The chain carries TRBV4-1 and TRBJ2-2; the match to TRBD2 covers 11 bases. Germline lookup yields CDR1 MGHRA and CDR2 YSYEKL. V shed 0 bases and J 4 bases; nucleotides not matched to a gene: 10. There are 19 residues in the CDR3. CDR3 region: CASSQDRGRTSGSTGELFF. CDR3 nucleotides: TGCGCCAGCAGCCAAGATAGGGGGCGGACTAGCGGGTCCACCGGGGAGCTGTTTTTT.

CDR3: CASSTPRANTEAFF. CDR3 DNA: TGTGCCAGCAGTACCCCGAGAGCGAACACTGAAGCTTTCTTT. J is TRBJ1-1 and V is TRBV28, with no clear D. The V and J ends lost 5 bases and 1 base respectively, with 11 bases between them. The CDR3 is 14 amino acids. Germline V gene data show CDR1 as MDHEN and CDR2 as SYDVKM.

CDR3: CASGLWAKSDRDGYTF. CDR3 DNA sequence: TGTGCTAGTGGTTTGTGGGCAAAATCGGACAGGGATGGCTACACCTTC. The chain has TRBV12-5 and TRBJ1-2, with 8 bases that match TRBD1. The CDR3 covers 16 residues. The trim removed 2 bases at V and 6 bases at J, leaving 11 bases unmatched. Per the germline V gene, CDR1 is LGHNT and CDR2 is FRNRAP.

J is TRBJ2-7 and V is TRBV4-1, with TRBD2 identical over 10 bases. CDR3 length: 16 amino acids. The V gene end was trimmed by 0 bases and the J gene end by 2 bases; junction bases not matched to a gene: 4. The germline CDR1 and CDR2 sequences are MGHRA and YSYEKL. CDR3 sequence: CASSQDPSGSPYEQYF. CDR3 bases: TGCGCCAGCAGCCAAGATCCTAGCGGGAGCCCCTACGAGCAGTACTTC.

The chain combines TRBV10-1 with TRBJ2-1, with D perhaps TRBD2 (6 bases). The V end was cut by 6 bases, the J end by 15 bases, with 15 bases between. The V gene's germline CDR1 is WNHNN and CDR2 SYGVQD (reference sequence). The CDR3 spans 11 residues. This CDR3 is CASRSGTGWFF. The CDR3 DNA follows: TGCGCCAGCAGGTCCGGGACTGGGTGGTTCTTC.

V is TRBV11-1 and J is TRBJ2-5; 15 bases fit TRBD2. The CDR3 length is 19 residues. CDR1 and CDR2 (germline): SGHAT, FQDESV (reference sequence). With V trimmed by 0 bases and J by 3 bases, 8 bases remained unmatched. CDR3 region: CASSLAGTSGRPWKETQYF. The CDR3 bases are TGTGCCAGCAGCTTAGCCGGGACTAGCGGGAGGCCCTGGAAAGAGACCCAGTACTTC.